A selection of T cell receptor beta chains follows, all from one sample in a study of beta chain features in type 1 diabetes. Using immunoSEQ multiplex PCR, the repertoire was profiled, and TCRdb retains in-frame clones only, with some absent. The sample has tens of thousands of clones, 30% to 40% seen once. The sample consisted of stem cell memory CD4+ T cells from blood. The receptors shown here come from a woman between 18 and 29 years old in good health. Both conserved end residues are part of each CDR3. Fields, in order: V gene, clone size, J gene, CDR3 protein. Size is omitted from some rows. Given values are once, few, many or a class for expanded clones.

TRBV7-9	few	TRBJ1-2	CASSQGTGGNYGYTF
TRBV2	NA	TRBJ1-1	CASKVDRVQSTEAFF
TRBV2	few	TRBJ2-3	CASSLFSDTQYF
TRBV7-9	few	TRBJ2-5	CASSLISGQETQYF
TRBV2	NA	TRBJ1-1	CASITDRLNTEAFF
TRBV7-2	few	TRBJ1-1	CASSLQGYTEAFF
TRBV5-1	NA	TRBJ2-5	CASSPGTNQETQYF
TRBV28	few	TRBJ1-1	CASCRRTGHTEAFF
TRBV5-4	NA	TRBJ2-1	CASSFPTSGRDNEQFF
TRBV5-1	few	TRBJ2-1	CASSFGTGGNEQFF
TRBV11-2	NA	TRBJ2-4	CASSFRIGGADKNIQYF
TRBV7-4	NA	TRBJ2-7	CASSWGDIRPYEQYF
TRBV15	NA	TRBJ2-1	CATSSEGGQQTNEQFF
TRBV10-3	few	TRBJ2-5	CAIKQGETQYF
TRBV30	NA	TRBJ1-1	CAWTGWNTEAFF
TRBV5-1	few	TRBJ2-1	CASRDAGAAHNEQFF
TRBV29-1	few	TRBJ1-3	CSVGGQGQHSGNTIYF
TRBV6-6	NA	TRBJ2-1	CASTAGGGNEQFF
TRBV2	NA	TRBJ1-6	CASSGQVNSPLHF
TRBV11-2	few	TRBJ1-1	CASSFRVTTEAFF
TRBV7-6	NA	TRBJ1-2	CASSRQKGDGYTF
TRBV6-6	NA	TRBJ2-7	CASRPTGGLGEQYF
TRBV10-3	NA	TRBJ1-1	CAISDDSSNTEAFF
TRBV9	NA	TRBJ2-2	CASSVGAGLYSGELFF
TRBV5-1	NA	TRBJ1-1	CASSSGTGVAEAFF
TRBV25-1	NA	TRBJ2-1	CASSDPYGQYNEQFF
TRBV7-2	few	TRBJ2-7	CASSSRDRVSEQYF
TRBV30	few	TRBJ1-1	CAWSPPGREGTEAFF
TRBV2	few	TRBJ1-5	CASRPEVQPQHF
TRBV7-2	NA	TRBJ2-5	CASSPGLTQETQYF
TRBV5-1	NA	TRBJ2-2	CASSLTGTYAGELFF
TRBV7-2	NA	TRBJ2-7	CASSARGSYEQYF
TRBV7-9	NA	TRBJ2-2	CASSLAVSGTGELFF
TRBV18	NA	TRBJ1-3	CASSPELSSGNTIYF
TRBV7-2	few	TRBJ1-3	CASSSQGGGNTIYF
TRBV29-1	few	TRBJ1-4	CSFMDRGSEKLFF
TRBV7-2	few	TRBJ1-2	CASSLGRWDGYTF
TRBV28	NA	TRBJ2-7	CASSFPTESFQYF
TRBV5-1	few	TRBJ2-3	CASSTTSGGATDTQYF
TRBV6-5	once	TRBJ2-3	CASSYGSGPSTDTQYF
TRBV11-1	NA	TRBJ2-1	CASSLQSGRASNEQFF
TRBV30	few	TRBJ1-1	CAWSAGVLNTEAFF
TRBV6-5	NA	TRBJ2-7	CATEKGTYEQYF
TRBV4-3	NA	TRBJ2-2	CASSHGPGQGVGELFF
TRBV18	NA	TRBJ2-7	CASSQTMSLSYEQYF
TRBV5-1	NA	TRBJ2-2	CASRGTSGRIGGELFF
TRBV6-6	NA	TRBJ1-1	CASSYRQGAYTEAFF
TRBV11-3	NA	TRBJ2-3	CASSLISGTSGRPSTDTQYF
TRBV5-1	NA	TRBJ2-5	CASSFPRGGNQETQYF
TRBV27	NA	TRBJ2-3	CASSWGPAGASTDTQYF
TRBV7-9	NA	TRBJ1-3	CASSLGQRQGSGNTIYF
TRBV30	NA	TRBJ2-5	CAWRGQSVETQYF
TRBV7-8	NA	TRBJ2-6	CASSLGGSGSAGANVLTF
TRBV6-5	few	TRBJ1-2	CASRPEGSYGYTF
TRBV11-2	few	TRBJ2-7	CASRSLKGRYEQYF
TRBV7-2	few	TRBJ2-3	CASSAPGRGVTDTQYF
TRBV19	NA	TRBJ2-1	CASSPRTDRPYNEQFF